The 16 T cell receptor beta chains below all came from one sample that was sequenced in a study of human T cells and chemical hapten exposure. TCRdb used MiXCR to reprocess the RACE reads, holding one entry per CDR3 protein. The sample yields roughly 24,000 distinct CDR3 sequences, more than 8% seen once. Specified time point: patch test 2, 6 weeks after DPC sensitization. As to treatment: therapeutic diphenylcyclopropenone sensitization with weekly scalp DPC. The material sequenced was whole blood, taken in connection with sensitization to the hapten diphenylcyclopropenone (DPC). These receptors were taken from a man aged 25-45 years with alopecia areata. Some clones in this sample may be carry-over from other donors' samples.

This clonotype was detected ten times or more. The chain combines TRBV14 with TRBJ1-2; the D is unclear. Trimming took off 0 bases at V and 4 bases at J, with 3 bases between the two ends. Germline assignment: CDR1 SGHDN and CDR2 FVKESK. This CDR3 has 12 amino acids. DNA for the CDR3: TGTGCCAGCAGCCAAGATAGCTATGGCTACACCTTC. It is translated as CASSQDSYGYTF.

The chain combines TRBV14 with TRBJ1-2; TRBD1 might be the D (5 bases). The germline V gene has CDR1 SGHDN and CDR2 FVKESK. V lost 0 bases to trimming and J lost 8 bases, with 10 bases between them. The CDR3 runs to 13 residues. Here the CDR3 reads CASSQDKGTGYTF. CDR3 DNA: TGTGCCAGCAGCCAAGATAAAGGGACCGGCTACACCTTC.

This clonotype has a count of ten or more. The rearrangement links TRBV25-1 to TRBJ1-3, with D unresolved. Deletions cut 7 bases from V and 1 base from J, with 5 bases between. The CDR3 spans 12 residues. Germline CDR1 is MGHDK and CDR2 is SYGVNS. CDR3 amino acids: CASTRSGNTIYF. CDR3 sequence (DNA): TGTGCCAGCACGCGGTCTGGAAACACCATATATTTT.

The chain carries TRBV9 and TRBJ2-7; D possibly matches TRBD1 or TRBD2 (5 bases each). There are 12 residues in the CDR3. The germline V gene encodes CDR1 SGDLS and CDR2 YYNGEE. V lost 3 bases to trimming and J lost 3 bases, with 7 bases between them. This CDR3 is CASSGDGYEQYF. Here the CDR3 DNA reads TGTGCCAGCAGCGGGGACGGCTACGAGCAGTACTTC.

This clonotype turned up a few times. The junction and the germline gene differ at one end; a read error may be behind it. This chain links TRBV7-7 with TRBJ2-1, with 14 bases fitting TRBD2. The length of the CDR3 is 16 residues. Looked up from germline, CDR1 is SSHAT and CDR2 is FNYEAQ (reference sequence). DNA of the CDR3: TGTGCTAGCAGCCCCGGACTAGCGGGAGGAATATATGAGCAGTTCTTC. Translating it yields CASSPGLAGGIYEQFF. The complete variable domain, with remaining parts taken from reference TRBV7-7 and TRBJ2-1, reads GAGVSQSPRYKVTKRGQDVTLRCDPISSHATLYWYQQALGQGPEFLTYFNYEAQPDKSGLPSDRFSAERPEGSISTLTIQRTEQRDSAMYRCASSPGLAGGIYEQFFGPGTRLTVL.

In the case of this clonotype: A junction boundary mismatches the germline segment, possibly from a read error. The CDR3 spells CANSFGTDNTEAFF. The CDR3 DNA is TGCGCCAACAGCTTTGGTACGGACAACACTGAAGCTTTCTTT. The V and J genes are TRBV5-1 and TRBJ1-1; D ambiguous. The germline CDR1 and CDR2 sequences are SGHRS and YFSETQ. This CDR3 contains 14 residues.

There are a few counts of this clonotype. V is TRBV20-1 and J is TRBJ1-5; 7 bases are a match to TRBD1. Germline V gene data show CDR1 as DFQATT and CDR2 as SNEGSKA (reference sequence). The ends lost 0 bases at V and 6 bases at J; junction bases unmatched: 5. The CDR3 is 14 amino acids. CDR3 coding DNA: TGCAGTGCTAGAGATCGGTCAGGGGGTCAGCCCCAGCATTTT. It is translated as CSARDRSGGQPQHF.

Written as DNA, the CDR3 is TGCGCCAGCAGCTTGAGTCCGAGAGCAGGGGAGAACACTGAAGCTTTCTTT. Its translation: CASSLSPRAGENTEAFF. The genes are TRBV5-1 and TRBJ1-1; weak D call: TRBD1 (6 bases). CDR1 is SGHRS and CDR2 is YFSETQ in the germline V gene. Trimming shortened V by 1 base and J by 1 base, and 17 bases separated the two germline ends. The CDR3 is 17 residues long.

This clonotype was observed at least ten times. This sequence joins TRBV12-3 or TRBV12-4 and TRBJ1-1; a weak D match, TRBD1 (5 bases). The CDR3 is 14 residues long. V was clipped by 7 bases and J by 1 base, with 13 bases between them. The CDR3, as DNA: TGTGCCAGCACCACCGGGGGGTGGAACACTGAAGCTTTCTTT. It translates to CASTTGGWNTEAFF.

This clonotype was found a few times. CDR3 sequence (DNA): TGCAGTGCTGGGGGACAGGGCGGCTACACCTTC. The encoded protein is CSAGGQGGYTF. The chain recombines TRBV20-1 with TRBJ1-2; 9 bases line up with TRBD1. V was pared by 5 bases and J by 8 bases, with 3 bases of the junction left unmatched. Germline loops: CDR1 DFQATT, CDR2 SNEGSKA (reference sequence). The CDR3 length is 11 residues.

This clonotype was counted ten times or more. The chain carries TRBV7-2 and TRBJ2-1; TRBD2 agrees at 15 bases. Germline loops: CDR1 SGHTA, CDR2 FQGNSA. V shed 5 bases, J shed 7 bases, and the junction held 12 bases outside the gene matches. There are 18 residues in the CDR3. CDR3 sequence reads: CASSPGGGTSGRRNEQFF. The CDR3 DNA reads TGTGCCAGCAGCCCCGGAGGCGGGACTAGCGGGAGGAGAAATGAGCAGTTCTTC.

The table lists this clonotype with many counts. This rearrangement joins TRBV7-9 to TRBJ1-1, with 9 positions matching TRBD1. J lost 4 bases, V lost 7 bases, and 7 bases had no gene match. This CDR3 is built from 14 residues. The germline V gene has CDR1 SEHNR and CDR2 FQNEAQ (reference sequence). The CDR3 DNA follows: TGTGCCAGCAACGGGGGACAGGGTGGCACTGAAGCTTTCTTT. This gives the protein CASNGGQGGTEAFF.

This clonotype was seen many times. The J gene is TRBJ2-2, the V gene TRBV20-1; D unclear. This CDR3 comprises 14 residues. The V end was cut by 3 bases, the J end by 2 bases, with 10 bases between. Germline CDR1 reads DFQATT; CDR2 reads SNEGSKA (reference sequence). The CDR3 region has the DNA TGCAGTGCTAGCCATCGCGGAAACACCGGGGAGCTGTTTTTT. Amino acid sequence: CSASHRGNTGELFF.

Worth noting for this clonotype: Because the CDR3 is missing its conserved closing phenylalanine or tryptophan, this is likely a read error. V and J are TRBV5-5 and TRBJ2-7; D might be TRBD2 (6 bases). This CDR3 is built from 15 residues. Germline CDR1 and CDR2: SGHKS and YYEKEE (reference sequence). Trimming took 0 bases from V and 2 from J, leaving 12 bases between them. CDR3 region: CASSLEEGTPYEQYI. CDR3 coding DNA: TGTGCCAGCAGCTTGGAGGAGGGAACACCCTACGAGCAGTACATC.

This clonotype was observed a single time. The gene calls are TRBV9 and TRBJ1-2, with D hard to call. V lost 0 bases, J lost 2 bases, and 8 bases lay in between. The length of the CDR3 is 14 residues. Germline V gives CDR1 SGDLS, CDR2 YYNGEE. CDR3 sequence (DNA): TGTGCCAGCAGCGTAGTTGGCGGCAACTATGGCTACACCTTC. Translated, it gives CASSVVGGNYGYTF.

The table lists this clonotype with many counts. The J gene is TRBJ2-1, the V gene TRBV12-3 or TRBV12-4, with TRBD1 matching over 9 bases. This CDR3 contains 17 residues. V trimming: 1 base; J trimming: 5 bases; junction bases outside the gene matches: 9. The CDR3 region has the DNA TGTGCCAGCAGTTTAGACACCCGGGACAGGGCAGACAATGAGCAGTTCTTC. It encodes CASSLDTRDRADNEQFF.